The present T cell receptor (beta chain) was sequenced within a study of beta chain features in type 1 diabetes. Points from the study as a whole: The study left unresolved whether HLA type influences TCRB rearrangement. TCRB CDR3s were moderately but significantly shorter in Type 1 diabetes patients in all four CD4+ subsets.

As regards this clone: What it recognizes is unknown.

Germline CDR1 and CDR2: SEHNR and FQNEAQ (reference sequence). V lost 5 bases to trimming and J lost 6 bases, with 10 bases between them. The CDR3 extends over 12 amino acids. Expressed TCRB transcripts were sequenced because the isolated RNA had all been reverse transcribed beforehand. Assay: immunoSEQ multiplex PCR; the TCRdb copy retains only in-frame clones and omits some. This table holds over 200,000 clones, roughly 10% found once. Every sorted population was more than 95% pure. The receptor was derived from a young man with type 1 diabetes. Sequenced material: naive CD4+ T cells from blood. This chain joins TRBV7-9 and TRBJ1-1, with TRBD1 as a possible D gene (5 bases). CDR3 sequence reads: CASSPRTPEAFF. CDR3 in DNA: TGTGCCAGCAGCCCTAGGACACCTGAAGCTTTCTTT. The variable domain in full, with the rest retrieved from reference TRBV7-9 and TRBJ1-1, is DTGVSQNPRHKITKRGQNVTFRCDPISEHNRLYWYRQTLGQGPEFLTYFQNEAQLEKSRLLSDRFSAERPKGSFSTLEIQRTEQGDSAMYLCASSPRTPEAFFGQGTRLTVV.